This TCR beta chain was found in a study of T cell repertoires in cytomegalovirus infection. Study summary: Public TCR beta signatures marked donors with CMV infection and the matching HLA.

CDR3 length: 13 amino acids. The V end was cut by 9 bases, the J end by 1 base, with 13 bases between. CDR1 is LNHDA, CDR2 SQIVND, per germline (reference sequence). TCRdb passed the reads through MiXCR, listing each CDR3 protein once. The sample lists some 940,000 distinct CDR3 sequences, approximately 33% occurring once. This clonotype was detected once. Antigen unknown. The sample here was cultured CD8+ T cells from PBMCs, taken from culture after CMV antigen stimulation. This rearrangement joins TRBV19 to TRBJ2-7; weak D call: TRBD2 (5 bases). This receptor was taken from a human donor in good health (CMV status not recorded). Some clones in this sample may be carry-over from other donors' samples. The CDR3 DNA reads TGTGCCAGCGCCTCGGGATGGTCCTACGAGCAGTACTTC. Translated: CASASGWSYEQYF.